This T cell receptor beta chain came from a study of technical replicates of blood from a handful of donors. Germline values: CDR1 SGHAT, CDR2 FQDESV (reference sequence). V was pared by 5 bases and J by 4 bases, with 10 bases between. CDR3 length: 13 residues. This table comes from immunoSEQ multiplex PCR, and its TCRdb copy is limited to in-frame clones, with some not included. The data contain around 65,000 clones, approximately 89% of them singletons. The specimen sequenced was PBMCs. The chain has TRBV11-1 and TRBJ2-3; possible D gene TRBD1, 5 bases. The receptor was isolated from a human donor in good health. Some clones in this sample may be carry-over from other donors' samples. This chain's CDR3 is CASSPLGADTQYF. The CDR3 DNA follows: TGTGCCAGCAGCCCCCTAGGGGCAGATACGCAGTATTTT.